This T cell receptor beta chain originates from a study of cytomegalovirus exposure and HLA in healthy donors (dated by TCRdb to about 2017). Regarding the research as a whole: An earlier analysis of a few hundred of the donors reported roughly 300 Gb of sequence data and about 120 million unique TCR beta sequences obtained from 150 million to 200 million T cells. An early release covering over 500 HLA-typed donors comprised 250 to 350 gigabases of sequencing data and 85 million or so unique TCR sequences. Among the roughly 400 genotyped donors, 81% belonged to the genetic ancestry cluster associated with self-reported Caucasian donors. The study aimed to test whether cataloging public T cell receptors could reveal signatures of past pathogen exposure. Using immunosequencing, the study profiled T cell repertoires from 500 to 800 subjects and related those repertoires to cytomegalovirus serostatus. Besides the first cohort of 500 to 700 subjects, a separate validation cohort made up of 120 different subjects was used. The study combined high-throughput TCR immunosequencing, statistical association of individual TCRs with disease status, and machine learning to predict cytomegalovirus infection status. In a later analysis, previously published TCR beta repertoires from 550 to 700 donors were re-analyzed and high-resolution HLA genotyping was added so that TCR occurrence patterns could be studied. Rather than drawing on any new phenotypic data, the later analysis identified candidate immune exposures from TCR beta sequences and the way those sequences occurred across donors. An earlier analysis of roughly 600 of the donors used high-throughput TCR beta sequencing to judge whether each TCR beta V gene segment behaved as functional or pseudogenic. Donor age, sex, ethnicity and CMV serostatus were collected together with the repertoire data. A later genetic analysis took genome-wide SNP genotypes for about 55% of the 666 donors and used that subset as a discovery cohort. All discovery cohort repertoires had been generated on a single sequencing platform. Both class I and class II loci were covered by HLA typing, at four-digit resolution. Typing coverage varied by locus: about 629-640 donors for A, B, C, DRB1 and DQB1; approximately 500 for DQA1; around 610 for DPA1; 400 to 480 for DPB1. Several DR-DQ haplotypes were handled as single units for association and clustering because linkage in the cohort was strong. Across around 400 genotyped donors of the cohort, an average of about 240,000 unique TCR beta nucleotide sequences per donor were sequenced, and 15% to 20% of those sequences were non-productive. Study-level results and caveats: Specific HLA alleles were associated with 15,000 to 20,000 TCR beta sequences at a false discovery rate of 0.05 in a later analysis. The classifier was reported to diagnose cytomegalovirus status with high specificity and sensitivity in both the original cohort and the validation cohort. The study gave a list of about 170 TCR beta chains associated with cytomegalovirus. The presence/absence analyses assumed that sequencing depth was roughly uniform across donors, and that assumption may not be true. Strong co-occurrence of HLA alleles, especially DR and DQ, made assigning TCR associations to individual alleles difficult. A later genetic analysis reported fewer N-insertions in productive TCRs among donors in an Asian-associated ancestry cluster than the roughly 700-donor mean. The earlier analysis of 587 of the donors excluded some 15 rarely observed V segments, including chromosome 9 orphons, because counts were too low. In a later analysis, HLA-associated TCR beta chains showed more clonal expansion and lower generation probabilities than non-associated chains that were equally common. V-gene and J-gene trimming of TCR beta chains was associated with a missense DCLRE1C variant in a later genetic analysis, and the association was replicated in an independent cohort. An earlier analysis of 587 of the donors showed that most TCR beta V segments appeared in productive rearrangements either about 87% or about 30% of the time, which broadly matched IMGT annotations. In a later analysis, TCR association rates were found to vary across HLA loci, with the most associated TCRs seen for DRB1 alleles and the fewest for HLA-C alleles. According to the authors, the approach could potentially be generalized to other disease states and immunological phenotypes. Because some donors lacked HLA typing at each locus, the association tests relied only on the typed subset. A group of highly shared sequence variants was considered likely to be a technical artifact of the sequencing pipeline. CMV serostatus was the only immune exposure information available for the cohort. A later analysis found that most CMV-associated TCR beta chains appeared HLA-restricted, with HLA associations seemingly driven largely by CMV exposure. While some public TCRs were present in many individuals, most TCR sequences turned up only very rarely across donors. According to a later analysis, parvovirus B19, influenza, CMV and Epstein-Barr virus appeared linked to several top co-occurrence clusters. This cohort had only TCR beta chains sequenced, and the lack of alpha or paired-chain data limited which features could be detected. Correlated functional status among segregating V segments might reflect linkage disequilibrium, but an unknown experimental factor could not be ruled out. A further reported finding was that TCR beta sequences accurately predicted the HLA-A and HLA-B alleles for most subjects in the first cohort. In vitro tests confirmed that a few of the cytomegalovirus-associated TCR beta chains recognize cytomegalovirus antigens.

For this clone: This clone's antigen is unknown. Qualities for individual bases were not recorded, and no much larger clone is one base off.

The cohort comprised 710 or so healthy bone marrow donors. At the time of sampling, all cohort members were nominally healthy, though unrecorded immune exposures were likely present. The donor was CMV seropositive and belonged to the group of about 290 seropositive cohort members. Every donor gave a peripheral blood sample, and the peripheral blood mononuclear cells from that sample were used for TCR beta sequencing. The Qiagen DNeasy Blood Extraction Kit was used to extract genomic DNA from the blood cell samples. Libraries were prepared through the immunoSEQ multiplex PCR assay. A mixture of 60 forward primers for TCR Vbeta segments and 13 reverse primers for TCR Jbeta segments was used in the multiplex PCR. The CDR3 region of rearranged TCR beta genes was amplified from genomic DNA with a multiplex PCR assay. The amplified TCR beta libraries were sequenced on the Illumina HiSeq System as 87-base-pair reads. The source study handled its data this way. A later analysis tallied around 80 million unique TCR beta chains across the 666 repertoires, and some 10 million of those chains were shared by two or more donors. Raw reads were error-corrected and collapsed into unique sequences by a nearest-neighbor algorithm in which closely related sequences were merged to remove PCR and sequencing errors. CDR3 sequences were aligned to IMGT reference sequences to assign V, D and J gene segments. Each retained sequence needed at least a six-nucleotide match to both a V gene segment and a J gene segment. A rearrangement was called productive if the CDR3 had no stop codons and remained in frame with V and J, and every other rearrangement was called non-productive. Following IMGT convention, CDR3 was defined as the stretch from the second conserved V-encoded cysteine to the conserved J-encoded phenylalanine. Sequences without an unambiguous match to a single V gene segment were excluded from the earlier analysis of 450 to 750 of the donors. In an earlier analysis of 587 of the donors, V segments were called functional above 56.7% productive rearrangements and were called segregating when the between-donor standard deviation exceeded 5%. A statistical classification framework was developed to diagnose cytomegalovirus status using the catalog of TCR beta chain sequences. A later analysis assigned V and J genes by comparing TCR nucleotide sequences with IMGT/GENE-DB human TR gene sequences. A later analysis assigned CDR3 sequences and most-parsimonious VDJ recombination scenarios with the TCRdist pipeline. In a later analysis, each TCR beta chain was defined by its CDR3 amino acid sequence together with its V-gene family, and reads without a unique V-gene family were excluded. To address suspected cross-contamination and a sequencing artifact, a later analysis removed 450 to 700 highly shared, low-generation-probability nucleotide sequences. In a later analysis, a clonal expansion index for each public chain was calculated from normalized within-repertoire ranks of inferred template counts. A later analysis computed generation probabilities with a VDJ recombination model fitted to out-of-frame rearrangements, and checked the results against IGoR. In a later analysis, TCR-TCR, TCR-HLA and TCR-CMV co-occurrence was scored with hypergeometric tests, and a repertoire-size bias correction was applied to TCR pairs. A later analysis estimated false discovery rates by permuting HLA or CMV assignments 20 times. A later analysis grouped co-occurring TCRs with DBSCAN, adding TCRdist sequence similarity when clustering within HLA-allele-positive subsets. For co-occurrence clustering, repertoires with fewer than 30,000 or more than 120,000 public chains were excluded, along with about five repertoires with anomalous nucleotide sharing. TCRdb mirrors the immuneACCESS table, restricted to in-frame sequences. Some clones are absent from its copies; in checked studies, under half trace to an unresolved V gene, and the reason for the others is unknown. V, J and clone size derive from that table, while D and trimming were established from the DNA sequence. The sample table lists some 120,000 clones, roughly 71% of them with a count of one. The ten largest account for approximately 6.4% of the sample.

The source material was PBMCs. The TCR originated in a woman aged 45 to 65 in good health and CMV-seropositive.

CDR3 reads: CASSQVLLGGKLFF. The DNA is as follows: TGCGCCAGCAGCCAAGTGCTCCTGGGGGGGAAACTGTTTTTT. The chain uses TRBV4-1 and TRBJ1-4; TRBD1 is possibly the D segment (5 matching bases). The CDR3 starts with the cysteine, ends with the phenylalanine, and has 14 residues. The read is trimmed to its CDR3 DNA, 42 bases read in frame from base 1. V sheds 1 base and J sheds 11 bases, leaving 14 bases between their ends. The germline V gene encodes CDR1 MGHRA and CDR2 YSYEKL.